This TCR beta chain came from a study of T-cell memory formation after mild COVID-19. Study at large: There were largely donor-specific TCR clusters. Study-wide findings and caveats: Among CD4+ contracting clones, most were CM and EM, and CD8+ ones EMRA. Contracting clones, day 15 to 85, had balanced CD4/CD8, and later expanders favored CD4+.

Comments on this clonotype: Its specificity is unknown.

Deletions cut 2 bases from V and 8 bases from J, with 11 bases between. This CDR3 has 12 residues. Germline V lookup: CDR1 DFQATT, CDR2 SNEGSKA (reference sequence). TCRdb ran MiXCR on the 5' RACE reads and lists one entry per CDR3 protein. The table lists over 300,000 distinct CDR3 sequences, roughly 20% of them singletons. The source of this sequence is a man aged 18 to 29 who had mild COVID-19 (a few samples of this study predate the infection). Cell type and time point are not known. This chain uses TRBV20-1 with TRBJ2-3, with D unclear. The specimen sequenced was PBMCs or a T cell subset sorted from them (not recorded which). The CDR3 nucleotides read TGCAGTGCTAGACTTTCTCCCGTTACGCAGTATTTT. Its translation is CSARLSPVTQYF.